The subject of this entry is one TCR beta chain. No antigen is known for it. This specimen comes from a study of T-cell reconstitution after alpha-beta-depleted transplantation in children. This CDR3 region has 15 residues. With 6 bases removed from V and 3 bases from J, the gap between germline ends came to 17 bases. Per the germline V gene, CDR1 is KGHSH and CDR2 is LQKENI. Unique molecular identifiers were incorporated when the TCRbeta library was constructed. TCRdb re-analysed the PCR reads in MiXCR, keeping a single row per CDR3 protein. Counted here are approximately 400,000 distinct CDR3 sequences, under 20% occurring once; the ten biggest clones make up around 30%. Whole-study results and caveats: Several hundred expanded graft clones reportedly were the source of alpha-beta T cells about two months after transplant. After one year, T-cell counts and TCRbeta diversity mostly came from new T cells. The study traced high day-60 TCRbeta diversity in some patients to surviving recipient T cells and thymic progenitors.

V gene TRBV18 combines with J gene TRBJ1-1; a possible D gene is TRBD1 (6 bases). The sample in question was PBMCs, mostly from graft donor cells, obtained 360 days after TCRalphabeta/CD19-depleted stem cell transplant. The origin of this receptor is a boy under two years old who had a stem cell transplant for Wiskott-Aldrich syndrome, so the T cells may come from the graft donor. The CDR3 loop is CASSPSRTAYTEAFF. For the CDR3, the DNA is TGTGCCAGCTCGCCATCCAGGACAGCATACACTGAAGCTTTCTTT.